This entry describes one TCR beta chain. Its antigen is not identified. The data derive from a study of high-grade serous ovarian cancer treatment subgroups. Study-wide points: Tumors within one patient showed repertoire similarity of 0.11 to 0.79.

Sequencing was performed with immunoSEQ multiplex PCR; in TCRdb, only in-frame clones are kept and a portion is missing. The table shows approximately 2,500 clones, with less than 75% occurring only once. Tumor samples were taken before definitive surgery or chemotherapy. Per germline, CDR1 SGDLS and CDR2 YYNGEE. The CDR3 consists of 16 residues. V dropped 2 bases and J dropped 0 bases, with 11 bases sitting between them. The TCR was taken from a human donor with high-grade serous ovarian cancer. The sample comprised tumor tissue. The chain links TRBV9 to TRBJ2-2, with D perhaps being TRBD1 or TRBD2 (5 bases each). CDR3: CASSVQGRPNTGELFF. CDR3 in DNA: TGTGCCAGCAGCGTCCAGGGACGGCCGAACACCGGGGAGCTGTTTTTT.